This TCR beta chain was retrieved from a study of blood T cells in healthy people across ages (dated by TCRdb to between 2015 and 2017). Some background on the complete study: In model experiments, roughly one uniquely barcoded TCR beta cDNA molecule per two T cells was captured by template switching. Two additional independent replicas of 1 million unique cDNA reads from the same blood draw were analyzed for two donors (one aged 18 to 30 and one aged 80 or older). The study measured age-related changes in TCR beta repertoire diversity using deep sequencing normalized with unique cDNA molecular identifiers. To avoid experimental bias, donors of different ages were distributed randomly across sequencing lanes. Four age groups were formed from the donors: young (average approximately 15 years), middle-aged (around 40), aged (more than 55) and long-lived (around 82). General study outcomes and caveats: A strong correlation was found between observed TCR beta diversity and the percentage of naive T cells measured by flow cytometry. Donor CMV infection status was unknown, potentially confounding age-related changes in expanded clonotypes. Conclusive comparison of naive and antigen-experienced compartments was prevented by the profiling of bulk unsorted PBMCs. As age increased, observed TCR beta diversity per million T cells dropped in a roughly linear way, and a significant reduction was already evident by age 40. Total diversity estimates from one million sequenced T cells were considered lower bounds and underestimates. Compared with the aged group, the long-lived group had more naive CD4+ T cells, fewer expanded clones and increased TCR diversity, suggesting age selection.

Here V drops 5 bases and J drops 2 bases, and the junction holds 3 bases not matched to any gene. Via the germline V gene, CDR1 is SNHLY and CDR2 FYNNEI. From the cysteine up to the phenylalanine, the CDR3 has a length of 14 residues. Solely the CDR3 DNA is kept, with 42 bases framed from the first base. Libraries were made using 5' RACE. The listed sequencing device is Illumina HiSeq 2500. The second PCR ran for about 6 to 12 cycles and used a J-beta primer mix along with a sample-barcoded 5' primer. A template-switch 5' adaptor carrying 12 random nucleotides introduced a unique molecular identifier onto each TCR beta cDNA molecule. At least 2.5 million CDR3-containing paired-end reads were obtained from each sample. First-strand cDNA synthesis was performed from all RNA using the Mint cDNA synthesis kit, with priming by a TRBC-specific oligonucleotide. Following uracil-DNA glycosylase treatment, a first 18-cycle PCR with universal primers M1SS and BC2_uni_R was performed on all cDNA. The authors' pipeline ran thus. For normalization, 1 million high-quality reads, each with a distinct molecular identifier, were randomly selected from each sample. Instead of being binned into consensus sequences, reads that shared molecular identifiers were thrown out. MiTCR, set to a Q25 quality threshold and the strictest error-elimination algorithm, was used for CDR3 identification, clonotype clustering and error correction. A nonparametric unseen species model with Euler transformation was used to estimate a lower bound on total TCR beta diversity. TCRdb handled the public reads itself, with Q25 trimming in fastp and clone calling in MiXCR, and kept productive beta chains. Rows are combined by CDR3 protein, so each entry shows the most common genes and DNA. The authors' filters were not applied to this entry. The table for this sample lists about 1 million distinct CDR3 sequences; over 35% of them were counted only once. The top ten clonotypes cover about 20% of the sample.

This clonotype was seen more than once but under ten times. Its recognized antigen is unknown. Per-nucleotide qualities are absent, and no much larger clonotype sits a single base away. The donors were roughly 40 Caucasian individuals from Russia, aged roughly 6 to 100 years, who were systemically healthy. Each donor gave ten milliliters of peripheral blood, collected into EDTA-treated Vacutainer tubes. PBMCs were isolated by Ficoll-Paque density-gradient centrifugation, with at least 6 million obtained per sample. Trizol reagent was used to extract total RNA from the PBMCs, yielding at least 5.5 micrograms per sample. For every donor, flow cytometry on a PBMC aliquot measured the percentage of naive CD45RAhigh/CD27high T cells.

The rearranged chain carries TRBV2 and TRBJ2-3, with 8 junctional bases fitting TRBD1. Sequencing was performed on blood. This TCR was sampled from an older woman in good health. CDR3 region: CASSWTGFTDTQYF. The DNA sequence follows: TGTGCCAGCAGTTGGACAGGGTTCACAGATACGCAGTATTTT.